This section outlines one T cell receptor (beta chain) sequence together with its context. The clone's antigen remains unknown. No much larger clonotype is one base removed from it; base qualities were not supplied. The data originate from a study of blood T cell repertoires in COVID-19 (dated by TCRdb to the early 2020s). Context from the whole study: Samples from collaborators originated in the United States, Italy and Spain and spanned both the acute and convalescent phases of COVID-19. The prospective study material was composed of cDNA or gDNA derived from T cells, B-cell-depleted T cells, or PBMCs. A freely available public database, intended as a resource for researchers studying the immune response to SARS-CoV-2, is where the repertoires were released. Samples were obtained from the ongoing ImmuneRACE study (first 160 participants) and from some 1,200 subjects provided by 6 global collaborators. HLA class I and class II types, where available, came from metadata supplied by the sample provider rather than from assay-based typing. A de-identified subject ID, COVID-19 status, age in years and sex were almost always included in the sample metadata. The dataset comprised deeply sampled blood TCRbeta repertoires from subjects exposed to, actively infected with, or recovered from COVID-19. What the study reported, not specific to this receptor: Clinical and demographic metadata were provided uncurated, with the amount varying by source and participant.

Enrolling through a virtual design, the prospective study's participants ranged in age from roughly 18 to 90 years and lived across roughly 24 United States geographic areas. In the prospective study, participants were assigned to cohorts based on the clinical history participants reported in a screening survey and a study questionnaire. Each participant in the prospective study had whole blood, serum and a nasopharyngeal or oropharyngeal swab collected by mobile phlebotomists. Participants in the prospective study had the option to provide additional blood draws and questionnaires over an approximately 2-month period. Before DNA extraction, blood samples from the prospective study were shipped at room temperature or frozen. Trimming accounts for 6 bases at V and 1 base at J, while the number of junction bases matched to no gene is 11. Sequences SNHLY (CDR1) and FYNNEI (CDR2) are obtained from the germline V gene. There are 16 amino acids in the CDR3, from cysteine to phenylalanine inclusive. Only the CDR3 region is kept as DNA, spanning 48 bases read in frame from base 1.

TCRbeta CDR3 regions were amplified from genomic DNA using the immunoSEQ Assay, a bias-controlled multiplex PCR. Turning to the authors' computational methods: Nucleated cell counts per sample were estimated from amplification of reference gene primers within the assay. To quantify the absolute abundance of each unique TCRbeta CDR3 rearrangement, sequence reads were collapsed and filtered. For each sample, productive Simpson clonality was calculated as the square root of Simpson's diversity index over productive rearrangements. TCRdb stores this immuneACCESS table with in-frame sequences only. Part of the clones is absent; in the studies checked, under half of the shortfall reflects unresolved V genes, and no reason is known for the rest. That table furnishes V, J and clone size, whereas the DNA furnished D and trimming. The sample table holds about 180,000 clones, of which about 88% were seen once. The top ten clonotypes cover over 0.95% of the sample.

Material for sequencing was PBMCs or T cells enriched from blood (not recorded which). The chain uses TRBV2 and TRBJ1-2, with 7 central nucleotides matching TRBD1. The receptor was derived from a human donor with acute COVID-19. The donor label of this sample is uncertain. The CDR3 sequence is CASRGTVATINYGYTF. The nucleotide sequence reads as follows: TGTGCCAGCAGGGGGACAGTCGCTACTATTAACTATGGCTACACCTTC.